These 15 T cell receptor beta chains share one sample of origin, sequenced in a study of T cells in localized non-small cell lung cancer. Generated by immunoSEQ multiplex PCR, the TCRdb table keeps only in-frame clones and is missing some. The data show 25,000 to 35,000 clones, with 88% seen just once and around 4% held by the top ten. The starting material was peripheral blood mononuclear cells, obtained before any cancer treatment. These TCRs come from a woman between 35 and 75 years old with stage III lung adenocarcinoma.

The chain joins TRBV5-4 to TRBJ2-3, with 10 positions matching TRBD2. The germline gives CDR1 SGHNT, CDR2 YYREEE (reference sequence). The CDR3 runs 16 residues. V was pared by 4 bases and J by 0 bases, with 5 bases of the junction left unmatched. CDR3 sequence: CASSPRTSGSTDTQYF. CDR3 coding DNA: TGTGCCAGCAGCCCCAGGACTAGCGGTAGCACAGATACGCAGTATTTT.

The chain carries TRBV4-3 and TRBJ1-1; tentative D call: TRBD1 (5 bases). Germline-derived CDR1 and CDR2 are LGHNA and YSLEER. The CDR3 has 15 amino acids. Deletions cut 1 base from V and 4 bases from J, with 13 bases between. The CDR3 loop is CASSQVGPGTTEAFF. In DNA form, the CDR3 reads TGCGCCAGCAGCCAAGTGGGCCCTGGGACCACTGAAGCTTTCTTT.

This rearrangement joins TRBV4-1 to TRBJ2-7; tentative D call: TRBD1 (7 bases). Trimming took off 0 bases at V and 7 bases at J, with 22 bases between the two ends. The length of the CDR3 is 17 residues. Per germline, CDR1 MGHRA and CDR2 YSYEKL. CDR3 protein: CASSQDLGGQPSGEQYF. In DNA, the CDR3 is TGCGCCAGCAGCCAAGATCTGGGGGGACAGCCCTCTGGAGAGCAGTACTTC.

This chain links TRBV6-5 with TRBJ2-7; TRBD2 matches 8 bases. CDR1 is MNHEY and CDR2 is SVGAGI in the germline V gene. This CDR3 is built from 13 residues. Germline trimming cut 4 bases from V and 6 bases from J; bases unmatched to any gene: 5. The DNA for the CDR3 is TGTGCCAGCAGTTCCCCGGGGGGGACCGAGCAGTACTTC. This gives the protein CASSSPGGTEQYF.

The chain recombines TRBV7-2 with TRBJ1-4, with 8 bases matching TRBD1. The CDR3 loop spans 14 amino acids. V shed 5 bases, J shed 8 bases, and the junction held 7 bases outside the gene matches. Germline V gene data show CDR1 as SGHTA and CDR2 as FQGNSA. DNA of the CDR3: TGTGCCAGCAGCCTCGGACAGGGTGGGGAAAAACTGTTTTTT. Translation: CASSLGQGGEKLFF.

The table lists this clone with a count of one. This chain links TRBV29-1 with TRBJ1-1; D gene ambiguous. The V and J ends lost 2 bases and 0 bases respectively, with 13 bases between them. Germline CDR1 reads SQVTM; CDR2 reads ANQGSEA. This CDR3 contains 15 residues. The CDR3 DNA reads TGCAGCGTTGAACGTGGTAAGGGCTTGAACACTGAAGCTTTCTTT. Protein product: CSVERGKGLNTEAFF.

The chain couples TRBV19 to TRBJ2-7; 8 bases are shared with TRBD2. The CDR3 loop spans 13 amino acids. The V gene's germline CDR1 is LNHDA and CDR2 SQIVND (reference sequence). With 3 bases clipped from V and 5 bases from J, the junction kept 3 bases outside the gene matches. The CDR3 bases are TGTGCCAGTAGTATCCGGGAGGGCCACGAGCAGTACTTC. It is translated as CASSIREGHEQYF.

By share, this clone counts as medium-sized (0.01 to 0.1%). This specimen includes other DNA sequences encoding the same CDR3. The genes are TRBV29-1 and TRBJ1-2; D is undetermined. This CDR3 has 10 amino acids. The V and J ends lost 3 bases and 9 bases respectively, with 8 bases between them. Germline V gene data show CDR1 as SQVTM and CDR2 as ANQGSEA. CDR3 in DNA: TGCAGCGTTGAGGCCGGGAGCTACACCTTC. Its protein is CSVEAGSYTF.

The rearrangement uses TRBV6-1 and TRBJ2-1; D not resolved. V lost 9 bases and J 0 bases, leaving 9 bases between the germline ends. The CDR3 totals 13 residues. Looked up from germline, CDR1 is MNHNS and CDR2 is SASEGT. CDR3 protein: CASGVSSYNEQFF. In DNA, the CDR3 is TGTGCCAGTGGGGTCAGCTCCTACAATGAGCAGTTCTTC.

The V and J genes are TRBV6-6 and TRBJ1-1; D unclear. Germline V gives CDR1 MNHNY, CDR2 SVGAGI (reference sequence). The CDR3 covers 12 residues. V lost 5 bases and J 5 bases, leaving 9 bases between the germline ends. The CDR3 loop reads CASSPLETEAFF. CDR3 nucleotide sequence: TGTGCCAGCAGTCCCTTAGAAACTGAAGCTTTCTTT.

CDR3 sequence: CASSQESEQFF. The CDR3 coding sequence is TGCGCCAGCAGCCAGGAGAGTGAGCAGTTCTTC. The chain has TRBV5-1 and TRBJ2-1; D is uncertain. The CDR3 sequence is 11 residues long. Trimming stripped 4 bases from V and 9 bases from J, with 8 bases between. From germline, CDR1 is SGHRS and CDR2 YFSETQ.

The V gene is TRBV5-1, the J gene TRBJ1-5; possibly TRBD1 for D (5 bases). Trimming shortened V by 4 bases and J by 0 bases, and 8 bases separated the two germline ends. The CDR3 consists of 14 residues. Germline V gives CDR1 SGHRS, CDR2 YFSETQ. CDR3 residues: CASSPGTSNQPQHF. CDR3 nucleotide sequence: TGCGCCAGCAGCCCCGGGACTAGCAATCAGCCCCAGCATTTT.

V gene TRBV6-1 combines with J gene TRBJ2-5; the match to TRBD2 covers 9 bases. Germline V gives CDR1 MNHNS, CDR2 SASEGT. This CDR3 has 14 residues. With V trimmed by 7 bases and J by 5 bases, 8 bases remained unmatched. This CDR3 is CASNPTSGRETQYF. The CDR3 DNA reads as TGTGCCAGCAACCCCACTAGCGGGCGGGAGACCCAGTACTTC.

The chain joins TRBV9 to TRBJ2-3, with 10 bases identical to TRBD2. CDR1 and CDR2 from the germline V gene are SGDLS and YYNGEE. J gave up 2 bases and V 3 bases, and 6 bases lay outside the gene matches. The CDR3 has 16 amino acids. The DNA for the CDR3 is TGTGCCAGCAGCGCCACCGGACTAGCGGACACAGATACGCAGTATTTT. Its translation: CASSATGLADTDTQYF. The full variable domain, its missing parts supplied by reference TRBV9 and TRBJ2-3, is DSGVTQTPKHLITATGQRVTLRCSPRSGDLSVYWYQQSLDQGLQFLIQYYNGEERAKGNILERFSAQQFPDLHSELNLSSLELGDSALYFCASSATGLADTDTQYFGPGTRLTVL.

The rearrangement uses TRBV7-2 and TRBJ2-7; 8 positions match TRBD2. In germline, CDR1 is SGHTA, CDR2 FQGNSA. CDR3 length: 14 residues. Unmatched junction bases numbered 3, after V lost 0 bases and J lost 5 bases. Here the CDR3 reads CASSLASGDHEQYF. The CDR3 DNA sequence: TGTGCCAGCAGCTTAGCTAGCGGGGATCACGAGCAGTACTTC.